This TCR beta chain was sequenced in a study of a mutant IDH1 vaccine in newly diagnosed glioma. Study as a whole: The patients received vaccinations eight times, in weeks 1, 3, 5, 7, 11, 15, 19 and 23. The study started vaccination 4-6 weeks after radiotherapy alone, or with temozolomide cycles. Earlier treatment was radiotherapy, temozolomide, or both, with most getting both.

This clone was recorded only once. Its antigen is as yet unknown. This table comes from immunoSEQ multiplex PCR, and its TCRdb copy is limited to in-frame clones, with some not included. The sample records about 25,000 clones, around 82% being singletons. Trimming removed 6 bases from V and 2 bases from J; junction bases left unmatched: 6. This CDR3 region has 14 residues. In germline, CDR1 is MNHNS, CDR2 SASEGT. The time point: week 11, during vaccination. Doses consisted of 300 ug of mutant IDH1 20-mer peptide each, paired with topical imiquimod. Findings and caveats of the study: The study observed vaccine-induced immune responses in 85% to 95% of patients.

The chain links TRBV6-1 to TRBJ2-7, with 8 nucleotides matching TRBD1. This material consisted of PBMCs, taken from a glioma patient whose treatment included an IDH1 peptide vaccine. The TCR comes from a woman under 30 with glioma. The CDR3 region is CASRAGTGTYEQYF. The CDR3 DNA follows: TGTGCCAGCAGAGCCGGGACAGGAACCTACGAGCAGTACTTC.